This is a list of T cell receptor beta chains from one sample in a study of CD8 T cells in ankylosing spondylitis. One entry per CDR3 protein, called by TCRdb with MiXCR from the 5' RACE reads. The sample holds tens of thousands of distinct CDR3 sequences, roughly 30% seen once. The sequencing input was blood, either unsorted or a sorted T cell fraction (not recorded which). These TCRs come from a male donor with ankylosing spondylitis or in good health (not recorded which). Each CDR3 is given with its conserved first and last residue. A D gene is named only where the DNA matches it firmly. Some rows have no size entry. The others give once, few or many, or a class for an expanded clone.

CDR3aa	CDR3nt	d_gene	j_gene	len	abundance	v_gene
CSVSGGFGDTQYF	TGCAGTGTCAGTGGAGGGTTTGGGGATACGCAGTATTTT	-	TRBJ2-3	13	many	TRBV20-1
CASSYSLVRGYGYTF	TGTGCCAGCAGTTACTCGCTGGTCAGGGGGTATGGCTACACCTTC	TRBD1	TRBJ1-2	15	-	TRBV6-5
CASSLGGQGYTIYF	TGTGCCAGCAGCTTAGGGGGACAGGGTTACACCATATATTTT	TRBD1	TRBJ1-3	14	few	TRBV7-2
CASSAGGYGVSNSPLHF	TGTGCCAGCAGCGCAGGAGGGTATGGGGTTAGTAATTCACCCCTCCACTTT	-	TRBJ1-6	17	-	TRBV3-1
CAQGWTGELFF	TGTGCCCAAGGGTGGACCGGGGAGCTGTTTTTT	-	TRBJ2-2	11	-	TRBV30
CSVKWLGTDTQYF	TGCAGTGTAAAGTGGCTTGGGACAGATACGCAGTATTTT	-	TRBJ2-3	13	many	TRBV20-1
CASSLGRDTDTQYF	TGTGCCAGCAGCTTAGGCAGGGACACAGATACGCAGTATTTT	-	TRBJ2-3	14	-	TRBV7-3
CSLTRTGRNTEAFF	TGCAGCCTTACCCGGACAGGGAGGAACACTGAAGCTTTCTTT	TRBD1	TRBJ1-1	14	-	TRBV29-1
CASSSITDTQYF	TGCGCCAGCAGCTCTATCACAGATACGCAGTATTTT	-	TRBJ2-3	12	few	TRBV5-1
CASRKWDSGYGYTF	TGTGCCAGCAGAAAATGGGACAGCGGCTATGGCTACACCTTC	TRBD1	TRBJ1-2	14	-	TRBV16
CATNTGTASTDTQYF	TGTGCCACCAATACCGGGACCGCAAGCACAGATACGCAGTATTTT	-	TRBJ2-3	15	-	TRBV10-3
CSATTSGKDEQYF	TGCAGCGCTACAACTAGCGGGAAAGACGAGCAGTACTTC	TRBD2	TRBJ2-7	13	-	TRBV29-1
CASSDNYGYTF	TGTGCCAGCAGCGACAATTATGGCTACACCTTC	-	TRBJ1-2	11	-	TRBV27
CSAEEGGGSSYNEQFF	TGCAGTGCAGAAGAGGGCGGGGGGAGCTCCTACAATGAGCAGTTCTTC	TRBD2	TRBJ2-1	16	-	TRBV20-1
CSASKALGGDQRQHF	TGCAGTGCTAGTAAAGCCCTGGGGGGAGATCAGCGCCAGCATTTT	-	TRBJ1-5	15	-	TRBV20-1
CSPIAADQYNEQFF	TGCAGTCCGATAGCAGCGGACCAGTACAATGAGCAGTTCTTC	-	TRBJ2-1	14	-	TRBV20-1
CASGGFPGELFF	TGTGCCTCCGGGGGGTTCCCCGGGGAGCTGTTTTTT	TRBD2	TRBJ2-2	12	few	TRBV27